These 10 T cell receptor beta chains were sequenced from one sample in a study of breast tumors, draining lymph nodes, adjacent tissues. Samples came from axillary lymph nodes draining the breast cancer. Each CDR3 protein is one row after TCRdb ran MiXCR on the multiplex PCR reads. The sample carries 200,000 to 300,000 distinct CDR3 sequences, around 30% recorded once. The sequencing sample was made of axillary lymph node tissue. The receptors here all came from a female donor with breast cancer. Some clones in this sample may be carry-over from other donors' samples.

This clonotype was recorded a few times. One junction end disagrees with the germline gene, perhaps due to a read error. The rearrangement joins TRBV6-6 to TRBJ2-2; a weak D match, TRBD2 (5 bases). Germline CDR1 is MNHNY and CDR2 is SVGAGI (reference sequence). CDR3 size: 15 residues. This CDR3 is CASSHSGVNTGELFF. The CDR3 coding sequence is TGTGCCAGCAGTCACTCCGGGGTGAACACCGGGGAGCTGTTTTTT.

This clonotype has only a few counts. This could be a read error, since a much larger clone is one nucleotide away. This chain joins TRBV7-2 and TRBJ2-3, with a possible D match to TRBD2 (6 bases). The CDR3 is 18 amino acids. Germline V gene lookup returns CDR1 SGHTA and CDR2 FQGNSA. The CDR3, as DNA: TGTGCCAGCAGCTTCAGGACTAAGGGACCTCCACTCACACATACGCAGTATTTT. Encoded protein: CASSFRTKGPPLTHTQYF.

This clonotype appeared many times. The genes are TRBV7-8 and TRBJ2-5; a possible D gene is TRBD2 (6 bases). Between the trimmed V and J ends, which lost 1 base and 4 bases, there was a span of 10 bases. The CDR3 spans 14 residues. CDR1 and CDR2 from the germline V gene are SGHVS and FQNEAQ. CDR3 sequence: CASSLGGSGETQYF. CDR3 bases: TGTGCCAGCAGCTTAGGGGGTAGCGGAGAGACCCAGTACTTC.

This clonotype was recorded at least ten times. CDR3 nucleotides: TGTGCCAGCAGTTACGGGGGACTAGGGGCGGGAGATACGCAGTATTTT. Its translation is CASSYGGLGAGDTQYF. The rearrangement joins TRBV6-5 to TRBJ2-3, with 8 bases matching TRBD2. This CDR3 has 16 amino acids. The germline V gene encodes CDR1 MNHEY and CDR2 SVGAGI. V gave up 2 bases and J gave up 5 bases; unmatched junction bases: 9.

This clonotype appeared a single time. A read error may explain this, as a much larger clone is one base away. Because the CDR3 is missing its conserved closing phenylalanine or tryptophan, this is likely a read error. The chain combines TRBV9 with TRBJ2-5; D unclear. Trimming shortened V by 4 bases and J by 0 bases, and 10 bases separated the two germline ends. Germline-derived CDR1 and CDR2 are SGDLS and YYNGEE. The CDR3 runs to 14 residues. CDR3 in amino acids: CASSLSSYQETQYS. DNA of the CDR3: TGTGCCAGCAGCCTTAGCTCGTACCAAGAGACCCAGTACTCC.

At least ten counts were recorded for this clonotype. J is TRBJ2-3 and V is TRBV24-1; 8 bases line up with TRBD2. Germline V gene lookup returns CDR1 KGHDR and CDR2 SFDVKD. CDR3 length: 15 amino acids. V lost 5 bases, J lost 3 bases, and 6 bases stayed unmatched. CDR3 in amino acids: CATSGAGGGTDTQYF. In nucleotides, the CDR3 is TGTGCCACCAGTGGTGCGGGAGGTGGTACAGATACGCAGTATTTT.

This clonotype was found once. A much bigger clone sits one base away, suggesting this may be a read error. For the CDR3, the DNA is TGTGTCAGCAGCTTAAGGCTAGCGGGAACGGGCGGGGAGCTGTTTTTT. Amino acids: CVSSLRLAGTGGELFF. V and J are TRBV11-3 and TRBJ2-2; 9 nucleotides match TRBD2. CDR3 length: 16 residues. Germline loops: CDR1 SGHNT, CDR2 YENEEA.

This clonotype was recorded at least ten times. The CDR3 DNA reads as TGCGCCACCGCGGCTGAGGGAGAGACCCAGTACTTC. The encoded protein is CATAAEGETQYF. The gene calls are TRBV5-1 and TRBJ2-5; tentative D call: TRBD2 (5 bases). The CDR3 sequence is 12 residues long. Per germline, CDR1 SGHRS and CDR2 YFSETQ. Trimming removed 9 bases at V and 4 bases at J, with 13 bases between.

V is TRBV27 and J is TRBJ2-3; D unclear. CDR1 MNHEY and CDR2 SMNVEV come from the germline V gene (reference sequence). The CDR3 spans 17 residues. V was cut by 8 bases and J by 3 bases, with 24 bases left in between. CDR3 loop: CASPPVGFKDLTDTQYF. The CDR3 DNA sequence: TGTGCCAGCCCCCCTGTTGGCTTTAAGGATTTGACAGATACGCAGTATTTT.

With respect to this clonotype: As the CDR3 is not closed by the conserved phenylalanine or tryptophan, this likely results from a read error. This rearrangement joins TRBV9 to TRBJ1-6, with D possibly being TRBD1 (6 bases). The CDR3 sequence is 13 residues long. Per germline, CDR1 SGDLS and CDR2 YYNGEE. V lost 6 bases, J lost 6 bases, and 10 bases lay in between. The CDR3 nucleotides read TGTGCCAGCAAGGGGGGGGGTAATTCACCCCTCCACTCT. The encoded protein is CASKGGGNSPLHS.